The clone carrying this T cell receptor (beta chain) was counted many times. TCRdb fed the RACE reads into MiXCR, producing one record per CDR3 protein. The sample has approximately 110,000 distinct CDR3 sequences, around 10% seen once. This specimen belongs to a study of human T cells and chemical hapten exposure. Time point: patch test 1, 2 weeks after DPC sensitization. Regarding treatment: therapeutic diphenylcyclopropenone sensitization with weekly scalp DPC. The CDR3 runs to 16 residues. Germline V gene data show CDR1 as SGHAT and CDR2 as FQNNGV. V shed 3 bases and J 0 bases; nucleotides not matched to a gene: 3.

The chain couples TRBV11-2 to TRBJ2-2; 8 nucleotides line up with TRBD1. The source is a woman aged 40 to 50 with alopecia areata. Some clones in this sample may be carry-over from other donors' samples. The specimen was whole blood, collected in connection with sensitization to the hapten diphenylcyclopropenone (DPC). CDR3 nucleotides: TGTGCCAGCAGCTTCGGGACAGGTGCGAACACCGGGGAGCTGTTTTTT. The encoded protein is CASSFGTGANTGELFF.